This TCR beta chain emerged from a study of T-cell memory formation after mild COVID-19. TCRdb ran MiXCR on the 5' RACE reads and lists one entry per CDR3 protein. The sample includes approximately 65,000 distinct CDR3 sequences, 16% of them seen just once. Trimming removed 0 bases at V and 7 bases at J, with 7 bases between. CDR3 size: 12 residues. Germline assignment: CDR1 MNHEY and CDR2 SVGAGI. J is TRBJ2-7 and V is TRBV6-5, with D perhaps matching TRBD1 (5 bases). The sample taken for sequencing was PBMCs or a T cell subset sorted from them (not recorded which). This sequence originates from an adult woman who had mild COVID-19 (a few samples of this study predate the infection). Cell type and time point are not known. CDR3 DNA sequence: TGTGCCAGCAGTTACTCAAGGGGTGAGCAGTACTTC. Amino acid sequence: CASSYSRGEQYF.